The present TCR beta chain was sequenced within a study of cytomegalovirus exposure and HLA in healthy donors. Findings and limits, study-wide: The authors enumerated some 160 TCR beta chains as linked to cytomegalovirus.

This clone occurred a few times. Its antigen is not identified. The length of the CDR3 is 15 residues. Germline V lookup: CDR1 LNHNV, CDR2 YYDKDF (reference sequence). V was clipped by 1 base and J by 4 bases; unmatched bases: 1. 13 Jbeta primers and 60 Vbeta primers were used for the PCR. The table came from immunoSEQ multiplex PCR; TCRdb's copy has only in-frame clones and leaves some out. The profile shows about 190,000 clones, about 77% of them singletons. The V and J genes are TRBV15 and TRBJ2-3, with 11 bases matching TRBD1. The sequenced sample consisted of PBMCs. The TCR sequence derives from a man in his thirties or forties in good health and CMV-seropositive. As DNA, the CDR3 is TGTGCCACCAGCAGAGGGGGACAGGGGGCAGATACGCAGTATTTT. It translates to CATSRGGQGADTQYF. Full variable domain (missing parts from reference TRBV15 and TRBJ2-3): DAMVIQNPRYQVTQFGKPVTLSCSQTLNHNVMYWYQQKSSQAPKLLFHYYDKDFNNEADTPDNFQSRRPNTSFCFLDIRSPGLGDTAMYLCATSRGGQGADTQYFGPGTRLTVL.